This is a list of T cell receptor beta chains from one sample in a study of T cell clusters in autoimmune cytopenias. One entry per CDR3 protein, without DNA, is what TCRdb gives after re-calling the multiplex PCR reads. The sample holds roughly 8,100 distinct CDR3 sequences. What was sequenced was peripheral blood. The receptors were gathered from a human donor with an autoimmune cytopenia or autoimmune hepatitis (not recorded which). CDR3s include the opening cysteine and the closing phenylalanine or tryptophan. Size is omitted from some rows. Given values are once, few, many or a class for expanded clones.

clone_size: -; j_call: TRBJ1-1; v_call: TRBV6-6; cdr3_aa: CASSYSDNTEAFF
clone_size: medium-sized; j_call: TRBJ2-1; v_call: TRBV19; cdr3_aa: CASNLRQGARNEQFF
clone_size: -; j_call: TRBJ1-2; v_call: TRBV11-2; cdr3_aa: CASSLDAFRGINYGYTF
clone_size: -; j_call: TRBJ1-6; v_call: TRBV5-5; cdr3_aa: CASSQERHQGSPLHF
clone_size: -; j_call: TRBJ1-1; v_call: TRBV12-5; cdr3_aa: CASAPGQGGQEAFF
clone_size: -; j_call: TRBJ2-3; v_call: TRBV20-1; cdr3_aa: CSARDPGITDTQYF
clone_size: medium-sized; j_call: TRBJ1-5; v_call: TRBV27; cdr3_aa: CASSLGTGGIQPQHF
clone_size: -; j_call: TRBJ1-1; v_call: TRBV6-5; cdr3_aa: CASNIQGNTEAFF
clone_size: -; j_call: TRBJ2-6; v_call: TRBV18; cdr3_aa: CASSPTSGANVLTF
clone_size: medium-sized; j_call: TRBJ1-2; v_call: TRBV5-5; cdr3_aa: CASSFRLNYGYTF
clone_size: -; j_call: TRBJ2-3; v_call: TRBV7-2; cdr3_aa: CASSIIQGAGTDTQYF
clone_size: -; j_call: TRBJ1-4; v_call: TRBV12-3/TRBV12-4; cdr3_aa: CASTNALGWGTNEKLFF
clone_size: -; j_call: TRBJ1-1; v_call: TRBV7-2; cdr3_aa: CASSPKGLMNTEAFF
clone_size: -; j_call: TRBJ1-4; v_call: TRBV12-3/TRBV12-4; cdr3_aa: CASSLSRNEKLFF
clone_size: -; j_call: TRBJ2-1; v_call: TRBV5-6; cdr3_aa: CASSPGAGTGYNEQFF
clone_size: -; j_call: TRBJ2-1; v_call: TRBV20-1; cdr3_aa: CSARRGVQNEQFF
clone_size: medium-sized; j_call: TRBJ2-1; v_call: TRBV19; cdr3_aa: CASSMGGGYYNEQFF
clone_size: medium-sized; j_call: TRBJ2-7; v_call: TRBV11-2; cdr3_aa: CASSLDPYLTHEQYF
clone_size: -; j_call: TRBJ1-6; v_call: TRBV10-1; cdr3_aa: CASSATGFNSPLHF
clone_size: -; j_call: TRBJ1-5; v_call: TRBV12-3/TRBV12-4; cdr3_aa: CASSPHQVGQPQHF
clone_size: -; j_call: TRBJ1-4; v_call: TRBV11-2; cdr3_aa: CASSLRDGRNEKLFF
clone_size: -; j_call: TRBJ1-2; v_call: TRBV19; cdr3_aa: CATCLGGSYGYTF
clone_size: medium-sized; j_call: TRBJ1-2; v_call: TRBV27; cdr3_aa: CASSPSGSPGGYTF
clone_size: medium-sized; j_call: TRBJ2-1; v_call: TRBV6-1; cdr3_aa: CASSEERGTYNEQFF
clone_size: medium-sized; j_call: TRBJ1-5; v_call: TRBV18; cdr3_aa: CASSAGQGWGQPQHF
clone_size: medium-sized; j_call: TRBJ2-6; v_call: TRBV19; cdr3_aa: CASSIGWRAGANVLTF